Shown below are 27 T cell receptor beta chains from a single sample sequenced in a study of CD8+CD57+ T cells in acquired aplastic anemia listed by TCRdb under 2018. Sequencing was performed on an Illumina HiSeq 2000. TCR beta VDJ combination and CDR3 sequence profiling used genomic DNA as the template. Through fastp at Q25 and MiXCR, TCRdb rebuilt clones from the public reads, retaining in-frame beta chains. Rows are unified per CDR3 protein, each entry keeping the most common DNA and genes. The sample table records under 75,000 distinct CDR3 sequences; around 50% of these occur just once. The top ten clones comprise about 8.3% of the sample. Sequenced material: sorted CD4+, CD8+, or CD8+CD57+ T cells (not recorded which) from PBMCs. These receptors originate from a human donor in good health, serving as a control.

This clonotype was found a few times. This may come from a read error, since a much larger clone is one base off. V and J are TRBV6-2 or TRBV6-3 and TRBJ2-3, with 8 bases matching TRBD2. Germline CDR1 MNHEY, CDR2 SVGEGT. The CDR3 spans 18 residues. J gave up 1 base and V 2 bases, and 11 bases lay outside the gene matches. The CDR3 nucleotides are TGTGCCAGCAGTTACCCTTCGACTAGCGTGCTCGGCACAGATACGCAGTATTTT. Amino acids: CASSYPSTSVLGTDTQYF.

This clonotype was seen ten or more times. The rearrangement joins TRBV7-8 to TRBJ1-5, with D uncertain. Trimming stripped 4 bases from V and 5 bases from J, with 21 bases between. Germline V gene lookup returns CDR1 SGHVS and CDR2 FQNEAQ. The CDR3 contains 17 residues. In DNA form, the CDR3 reads TGTGCCAGCAGCTCCCAGCCTCTGGCGTTCGAAGATCAGCCCCAGCATTTT. This encodes CASSSQPLAFEDQPQHF.

This chain joins TRBV11-2 and TRBJ2-7; D possibly corresponds to TRBD1 (6 bases). Per the germline V gene, CDR1 is SGHAT and CDR2 is FQNNGV. The CDR3 spans 16 residues. V lost 5 bases and J lost 2, with 19 bases in between. The CDR3 spells CASSPGLTGGTYEQYF. For the CDR3, the DNA is TGTGCCAGCAGCCCAGGTCTGACAGGAGGAACCTACGAGCAGTACTTC.

The chain combines TRBV15 with TRBJ2-2; D is possibly TRBD2 (5 bases). Germline assignment: CDR1 LNHNV and CDR2 YYDKDF (reference sequence). The CDR3 extends over 13 amino acids. With 7 bases removed from V and 8 bases from J, the gap between germline ends came to 14 bases. The CDR3, as DNA: TGTGCCACCACTCTGAACGGGGATGGGGAGCTGTTTTTT. Translation gives CATTLNGDGELFF.

This clonotype was recorded many times. This chain links TRBV30 with TRBJ2-7, with D perhaps TRBD2 (5 bases). Germline-derived CDR1 and CDR2 are GTSNPN and SVGIG (reference sequence). V shed 5 bases and J shed 0 bases, with 8 bases lying between them. The length of the CDR3 is 12 residues. CDR3 nucleotides: TGTGCCTGGTCTCGGGACTCCTACGAGCAGTACTTC. It is translated as CAWSRDSYEQYF.

In DNA form, the CDR3 reads TGTGCCAGCAGCGTAGGCCCGGGGGCTCAGACCCAGTACTTC. Encoded protein: CASSVGPGAQTQYF. This sequence joins TRBV9 and TRBJ2-5; D tentatively fits TRBD1 or TRBD2 (6 bases each). CDR1 is SGDLS, CDR2 YYNGEE, per germline. This CDR3 contains 14 residues. The V end lost 0 bases, the J end lost 6 bases, and 12 bases lay between the germline ends.

For the CDR3, the DNA is TGTGCCACCAGGATAAGGACAGCGAGGGAGACCCAGTACTTC. Translation: CATRIRTARETQYF. The chain couples TRBV24-1 to TRBJ2-5; a weak D match, TRBD1 (6 bases). The V gene's germline CDR1 is KGHDR and CDR2 SFDVKD. The CDR3 runs 14 residues. V lost 7 bases to trimming and J lost 5 bases, with 16 bases between them.

This clonotype occurred many times. The chain employs TRBV4-1 and TRBJ2-6; the match to TRBD1 covers 10 bases. CDR1 is MGHRA and CDR2 is YSYEKL in the germline V gene. CDR3 size: 18 residues. The V and J ends lost 1 base and 0 bases, in that order; junction bases with no gene match: 3. CDR3 region: CASSQGQGAYSGANVLTF. The CDR3 bases are TGCGCCAGCAGCCAAGGACAGGGGGCATACTCTGGGGCCAACGTCCTGACTTTC.

Concerning this clonotype: An end of the junction does not agree with germline; a read error may underlie this. This chain links TRBV25-1 with TRBJ1-3; 8 positions agree with TRBD1. CDR1 is MGHDK, CDR2 SYGVNS, per germline. The CDR3 loop spans 15 amino acids. For the CDR3, the DNA is TGTGCCAACAGGGGGGATCCGGGGGCTGGAAACACCATACATTTT. Encoded protein: CANRGDPGAGNTIHF.

The chain recombines TRBV29-1 with TRBJ2-1; 11 bases fit TRBD2. The V gene's germline CDR1 is SQVTM and CDR2 ANQGSEA. The V and J ends lost 1 base and 9 bases, in that order; junction bases with no gene match: 5. The CDR3 runs to 14 residues. The CDR3 reads CSVEGLAGKGEQFF. CDR3 nucleotide sequence: TGCAGCGTTGAAGGACTAGCGGGGAAGGGTGAGCAGTTCTTC.

This clonotype was seen repeatedly, ten times or more. The rearrangement joins TRBV27 to TRBJ2-3; D not resolved. V was cut by 6 bases and J by 2 bases, with 15 bases left in between. This CDR3 has 15 residues. The V gene's germline CDR1 is MNHEY and CDR2 SMNVEV (reference sequence). DNA of the CDR3: TGTGCCAGCAGCCTTGATGCAATAGCCACAGATACGCAGTATTTT. Translating it yields CASSLDAIATDTQYF.

The sample holds many counts of this clonotype. V and J are TRBV30 and TRBJ2-3; a possible D gene is TRBD1 (5 bases). CDR1 is GTSNPN and CDR2 is SVGIG in the germline V gene (reference sequence). The CDR3 is 12 residues long. Trimming removed 3 bases at V and 3 bases at J, with 7 bases between. The CDR3 nucleotides read TGTGCCTGGAGCGACAGTACAGATACGCAGTATTTT. Translation gives CAWSDSTDTQYF.

The V gene is TRBV7-9, the J gene TRBJ1-4, with unresolved D. This CDR3 contains 14 residues. The ends were cut back, 2 bases at V and 8 bases at J, with 12 bases in the middle. In germline, CDR1 is SEHNR, CDR2 FQNEAQ (reference sequence). The CDR3 region is CASSLNRDGEKLFF. For the CDR3, the DNA is TGTGCCAGCAGCTTAAATAGGGATGGCGAAAAACTGTTTTTT.

The rearrangement links TRBV20-1 to TRBJ2-3; maybe TRBD2 (5 bases). The V gene lost 6 bases and the J gene lost 0 bases, with 10 bases spanning the gap. CDR1 is DFQATT and CDR2 is SNEGSKA in the germline V gene (reference sequence). The CDR3 loop spans 13 amino acids. The CDR3: CSARRGSTDTQYF. For the CDR3, the DNA is TGCAGTGCCAGAAGAGGGAGCACAGATACGCAGTATTTT.

This chain connects TRBV5-5 to TRBJ1-3; 7 positions agree with TRBD1. Germline values: CDR1 SGHKS, CDR2 YYEKEE (reference sequence). The CDR3 sequence is 15 residues long. V lost 4 bases and J lost 3; bases outside the gene matches: 7. The CDR3 DNA reads as TGTGCCAGCAGCGATTGGACAGGCTATGGAAACACCATATATTTT. Protein product: CASSDWTGYGNTIYF.

This clonotype was counted ten times or more. The rearrangement uses TRBV6-1 and TRBJ2-1; 8 bases map to TRBD1. This CDR3 is built from 18 residues. Trimming took 0 bases from V and 6 from J; bases not matched to a gene: 13. The germline V gene encodes CDR1 MNHNS and CDR2 SASEGT. In DNA form, the CDR3 reads TGTGCCAGCAGTGAAGCGCTTCGGGGGACAGGTTATCCCAATGAGCAGTTCTTC. This sequence encodes CASSEALRGTGYPNEQFF.

This clonotype was counted many times. This chain uses TRBV5-4 with TRBJ1-6, with D unclear. CDR3 length equals 15 residues. Germline CDR1 reads SGHNT; CDR2 reads YYREEE (reference sequence). Trimming removed 0 bases at V and 7 bases at J, with 11 bases between. The CDR3 coding sequence is TGTGCCAGCAGCTTGGTTCCTGGATTCAATTCACCCCTCCACTTT. Protein sequence: CASSLVPGFNSPLHF.

This sequence joins TRBV29-1 and TRBJ1-2, with D possibly TRBD1 on 6 matching bases. The V end was cut by 6 bases, the J end by 2 bases, with 10 bases between. CDR1 is SQVTM and CDR2 is ANQGSEA in the germline V gene. The CDR3 spans 12 residues. In DNA form, the CDR3 reads TGCAGCGTCCTAGGGGGGAACTATGGCTACACCTTC. Its translation is CSVLGGNYGYTF.

The V and J genes are TRBV12-3 or TRBV12-4 and TRBJ1-3; D unresolved. V lost 2 bases and J 0 bases, leaving 8 bases between the germline ends. The CDR3 has 15 amino acids. Written as DNA, the CDR3 is TGTGCCAGCAGTTTACAGAGAAGCTCTGGAAACACCATATATTTT. Encoded protein: CASSLQRSSGNTIYF.

V gene TRBV11-1 combines with J gene TRBJ1-6, with 9 bases aligning to TRBD1. V trimming: 5 bases; J trimming: 5 bases; junction bases outside the gene matches: 10. Germline CDR1 and CDR2: SGHAT and FQDESV (reference sequence). The CDR3 extends over 17 amino acids. CDR3 sequence (DNA): TGTGCCAGCAGCCCAAAGACAGGGGGGACAAATAATTCACCCCTCCACTTT. As protein: CASSPKTGGTNNSPLHF.

The chain combines TRBV2 with TRBJ2-7, with TRBD1 matching 10 bases. Trimming cost V 6 bases and J 5 bases; bases outside gene matches: 10. The CDR3 length is 15 residues. Germline CDR1 reads SNHLY; CDR2 reads FYNNEI. The CDR3 here is CASREDRGVRNEQYF. The CDR3 coding sequence is TGTGCCAGCAGGGAGGACAGGGGGGTTCGGAACGAGCAGTACTTC.

There are many counts of this clonotype. The chain is built from TRBV6-1 and TRBJ2-7; D possibly corresponds to TRBD2 (7 bases). The CDR3 runs to 14 residues. Per the germline V gene, CDR1 is MNHNS and CDR2 is SASEGT. V shed 7 bases and J shed 2 bases, with 15 bases lying between them. The CDR3: CASNMGGATYEQYF. The CDR3 DNA reads TGTGCCAGCAATATGGGGGGGGCAACCTACGAGCAGTACTTC.

V and J are TRBV24-1 and TRBJ1-5, with a weak D call TRBD1 (6 bases). The V end was cut by 9 bases, the J end by 0 bases, with 11 bases between. Germline CDR1 reads KGHDR; CDR2 reads SFDVKD. The CDR3 is made up of 14 amino acids. The CDR3 DNA sequence: TGTGCCACCTCCCGACAGGATAGCAATCAGCCCCAGCATTTT. Protein product: CATSRQDSNQPQHF.

V and J are TRBV24-1 and TRBJ1-2, with D tentatively TRBD1 (5 bases). Trimming pared 4 bases from V and 5 bases from J, leaving 13 bases between. In germline, CDR1 is KGHDR, CDR2 SFDVKD. CDR3 length equals 14 residues. The CDR3 DNA follows: TGTGCCACCAGTGAGAGCAGGGTTGAGTATGGCTACACCTTC. Translating it yields CATSESRVEYGYTF.

V and J are TRBV5-1 and TRBJ1-6; perhaps TRBD1 as D (6 bases). Looked up from germline, CDR1 is SGHRS and CDR2 is YFSETQ. V was trimmed by 1 base and J by 7 bases, leaving 12 bases between them. The CDR3 has 15 amino acids. CDR3 in DNA: TGCGCCAGCAGCTTGTCGGGGGCAGGGAATTCACCCCTCCACTTT. It is translated as CASSLSGAGNSPLHF.

This rearrangement joins TRBV12-3 or TRBV12-4 to TRBJ1-6; 7 bases fit TRBD1. The trim removed 6 bases at V and 6 bases at J, leaving 8 bases unmatched. The CDR3 totals 15 residues. The CDR3 region is CASSPVTGLNSPLHF. The CDR3 DNA reads TGTGCCAGCAGCCCAGTGACAGGGCTTAATTCACCCCTCCACTTT.

This clonotype showed up many times. The chain employs TRBV12-3 or TRBV12-4 and TRBJ2-5; D may be TRBD2 (5 bases). Trimming removed 5 bases from V and 4 bases from J, with 11 bases in between. The CDR3 totals 13 residues. DNA of the CDR3: TGTGCCAGCAGTCCCCTCCGGGGAGAGACCCAGTACTTC. Residues: CASSPLRGETQYF.